This T cell receptor beta chain comes out of a study of cytomegalovirus exposure and HLA in healthy donors. Study summary: HLA-typed donors contributed around 85 million unique TCRs, which were held in an early data release.

Remarks on this clone: Its antigen is not identified.

Broader study findings: Sequencing depth across donors, presence/absence analyses assumed, was roughly uniform. Later work found that TCR association rates differed between HLA loci; DRB1 had the most and HLA-C the fewest. In an earlier analysis, about 87% or about 30%: the productive usage of most TCR beta V segments.

V was clipped by 5 bases and J by 2 bases, with 10 bases between them. There are 13 residues in the CDR3. CDR1 is SQVTM, CDR2 ANQGSEA, per germline. PCR involved 60 Vbeta and 13 Jbeta primers. Method: immunoSEQ multiplex PCR; TCRdb's copy keeps in-frame clones and lacks some. The sample includes 80,000 to 130,000 clones, more than 60% seen only once; the top ten take 4.8%. The sample taken for sequencing was PBMCs. The source is a woman in her late teens or twenties in good health and CMV-seropositive. The chain has TRBV29-1 and TRBJ1-3, with D possibly being TRBD1 (5 bases). The CDR3 reads CSVQGTAGNTIYF. Written as DNA, the CDR3 is TGCAGCGTTCAGGGAACAGCTGGAAACACCATATATTTT.